This entry lists 21 T cell receptor beta chains sequenced from one sample in a study of cytomegalovirus exposure and HLA in healthy donors. 13 Jbeta primers and 60 Vbeta primers were used for the PCR. Only in-frame clones appear in the TCRdb table, and some are missing; sequencing was by immunoSEQ multiplex PCR. The repertoire includes more than 80,000 clones, around three quarters of them detected once, and roughly 6.5% sits in the top ten. The sample taken for sequencing was PBMCs. These receptors all come from a woman in her 50s in good health and CMV-seropositive.

This clone was found once. This sequence joins TRBV21-1 and TRBJ1-5. TRBV21-1 counts as a pseudogene. This CDR3 is built from 16 residues. CDR3: CASSIEPYHSNQPQHF. For the CDR3, the DNA is TGTGCCAGCAGCATAGAGCCCTACCATAGCAATCAGCCCCAGCATTTT.

V gene TRBV2 combines with J gene TRBJ2-7, with 15 bases aligning to TRBD2. The CDR3 covers 15 residues. The V segment lost 6 bases and the J segment 4 bases; nucleotides outside the gene matches: 4. The germline gives CDR1 SNHLY, CDR2 FYNNEI. The CDR3, as DNA: TGTGCCAGCAGGAGGACTAGCGGGGGGGCTTACGAGCAGTACTTC. The encoded protein is CASRRTSGGAYEQYF. Full variable domain (rest looked up from reference TRBV2 and TRBJ2-7): EPEVTQTPSHQVTQMGQEVILRCVPISNHLYFYWYRQILGQKVEFLVSFYNNEISEKSEIFDDQFSVERPDGSNFTLKIRSTKLEDSAMYFCASRRTSGGAYEQYFGPGTRLTVT.

To note about this clone: Its ends do not fully match the called genes, so a read error is possible. This sequence joins TRBV7-9 and TRBJ2-1; 7 bases are a match to TRBD2. Germline assignment: CDR1 SEHNR and CDR2 FQNEAQ (reference sequence). The CDR3 loop spans 11 amino acids. CDR3 coding DNA: TGTTCCAGCAGCCTAGGACTAGTCAGGGTCTTC. Amino acid sequence: CSSSLGLVRVF.

V usage is TRBV2 and J usage is TRBJ2-2; 7 bases align to TRBD2. Germline CDR1 and CDR2: SNHLY and FYNNEI. V dropped 2 bases and J dropped 3; count of bases not matched to a gene: 12. The CDR3 runs 18 residues. CDR3 DNA: TGTGCCAGCAGTGAAAGGGGTGGCGGGGGAGGATACACCGGGGAGCTGTTTTTT. Amino acids: CASSERGGGGGYTGELFF.

This clone showed up just once. The chain has TRBV27 and TRBJ2-7, with TRBD1 identical over 10 bases. The V gene's germline CDR1 is MNHEY and CDR2 SMNVEV (reference sequence). V was clipped by 1 base and J by 9 bases; unmatched bases: 9. The CDR3 loop spans 15 amino acids. CDR3 amino acids: CASSLYSGQGLLQYF. DNA for the CDR3: TGTGCCAGCAGTTTATATTCGGGACAGGGGCTTTTGCAGTACTTC.

V and J are TRBV9 and TRBJ2-2; maybe TRBD1 (5 bases). Deletions cut 4 bases from V and 0 bases from J, with 16 bases between. In germline, CDR1 is SGDLS, CDR2 YYNGEE. This CDR3 spans 17 amino acids. DNA for the CDR3: TGTGCCAGCAGCCTCCCCCCAGACAGTCCGAACACCGGGGAGCTGTTTTTT. The encoded protein is CASSLPPDSPNTGELFF.

This clone was found a few times. The V gene is TRBV28, the J gene TRBJ1-5, with D possibly matching TRBD1 (5 bases). Germline V gives CDR1 MDHEN, CDR2 SYDVKM. CDR3 length: 14 residues. Trimming removed 4 bases from V and 4 bases from J, with 11 bases in between. Written as DNA, the CDR3 is TGTGCCAGCAGTTATCCGTCAGGGAATCAGCCCCAGCATTTT. Its protein product is CASSYPSGNQPQHF.

The chain is built from TRBV6-1 and TRBJ1-1; no clear D gene. V lost 6 bases, J lost 1 base, and 9 bases lay in between. There are 13 residues in the CDR3. The germline CDR1 and CDR2 sequences are MNHNS and SASEGT. As DNA, the CDR3 is TGTGCCAGCAGGTTAAGCGGGAACACTGAAGCTTTCTTT. As protein: CASRLSGNTEAFF.

J is TRBJ2-1 and V is TRBV19, with TRBD1 identical over 8 bases. From germline, CDR1 is LNHDA and CDR2 SQIVND (reference sequence). The J segment lost 8 bases and the V segment lost 1 base, leaving 13 bases of the junction unmatched. This CDR3 has 17 residues. CDR3: CASSIVPGGIGSYEQFF. CDR3 nucleotide sequence: TGTGCCAGTAGTATAGTACCAGGGGGCATCGGATCCTATGAGCAGTTCTTC. Drawing the rest from reference TRBV19 and TRBJ2-1, the complete variable domain is DGGITQSPKYLFRKEGQNVTLSCEQNLNHDAMYWYRQDPGQGLRLIYYSQIVNDFQKGDIAEGYSVSREKKESFPLTVTSAQKNPTAFYLCASSIVPGGIGSYEQFFGPGTRLTVL.

The chain is built from TRBV11-3 and TRBJ1-1; 10 nucleotides match TRBD1. CDR1 is SGHNT, CDR2 YENEEA, per germline. The CDR3 contains 15 residues. Trimming cost V 1 base and J 5 bases; bases outside gene matches: 4. The CDR3, as DNA: TGTGCCAGCAGCTTAGGACAGGGGGCGCTTACTGAAGCTTTCTTT. Amino acids: CASSLGQGALTEAFF.

This clone showed up just a few times. The J gene is TRBJ1-1, the V gene TRBV28, with D perhaps TRBD1 (5 bases). Germline CDR1 MDHEN, CDR2 SYDVKM. Trimming cost V 8 bases and J 0 bases, with 13 bases left between them. This CDR3 has 14 amino acids. CDR3 in DNA: TGTGCCAGCTATCAGGGAACCATGAACACTGAAGCTTTCTTT. It codes for CASYQGTMNTEAFF.

This chain uses TRBV6-6 with TRBJ1-5; tentative D call: TRBD1 (6 bases). Germline values: CDR1 MNHNY, CDR2 SVGAGI (reference sequence). Trimming shortened V by 5 bases and J by 2 bases, and 10 bases separated the two germline ends. The CDR3 runs 14 residues. As DNA, the CDR3 is TGTGCCAGCAGTACGGACAGCCGCAATCAGCCCCAGCATTTT. This sequence encodes CASSTDSRNQPQHF.

The chain employs TRBV11-2 and TRBJ2-5, with 12 bases aligning to TRBD2. Germline loops: CDR1 SGHAT, CDR2 FQNNGV. The ends lost 2 bases at V and 5 bases at J; junction bases unmatched: 3. This CDR3 comprises 15 residues. CDR3 sequence (DNA): TGTGCCAGCAGCTTACTAGCGGGGGGGCAGGAGACCCAGTACTTC. This codes for CASSLLAGGQETQYF. The variable domain in full, completed from reference TRBV11-2 and TRBJ2-5, reads EAGVAQSPRYKIIEKRQSVAFWCNPISGHATLYWYQQILGQGPKLLIQFQNNGVVDDSQLPKDRFSAERLKGVDSTLKIQPAKLEDSAVYLCASSLLAGGQETQYFGPGTRLLVL.

V usage is TRBV28 and J usage is TRBJ1-2, with D maybe TRBD1 (5 bases). This CDR3 is 13 amino acids long. The V end lost 5 bases, the J end lost 8 bases, and 15 bases lay between the germline ends. Per germline, CDR1 MDHEN and CDR2 SYDVKM. The CDR3 DNA is TGTGCCAGCAGTCGGCCGCGGGGCTGGGGCTACACCTTC. Residues: CASSRPRGWGYTF.

Note on this clone: One end of the junction is discordant with germline, which a read error may explain. Other DNA sequences in the same sample also yield this CDR3. The CDR3 DNA is TGTGCCAGCAGCCTCGACAGGGGAACGGGTGGAAACACCATATACTTT. Translated, it gives CASSLDRGTGGNTIYF. The rearrangement joins TRBV7-2 to TRBJ1-3; TRBD1 agrees at 8 bases. The CDR3 covers 16 residues. The germline gives CDR1 SGHTA, CDR2 FQGNSA.

The V gene is TRBV5-6, the J gene TRBJ1-6; 7 nucleotides line up with TRBD1. Per germline, CDR1 SGHDT and CDR2 YYEEEE. V trimming: 2 bases; J trimming: 9 bases; junction bases outside the gene matches: 8. This CDR3 comprises 15 residues. CDR3 region: CASSFSPGQSSPLHF. The CDR3 nucleotides are TGTGCCAGCAGCTTTAGCCCGGGACAGAGTTCACCCCTCCACTTT.

The chain employs TRBV25-1 and TRBJ2-5, with no clear D. V dropped 4 bases and J dropped 3 bases, with 12 bases sitting between them. CDR1 is MGHDK and CDR2 is SYGVNS in the germline V gene. This CDR3 spans 14 amino acids. The CDR3 bases are TGTGCCAGCAGTGGTACTACGTACGAAGAGACCCAGTACTTC. Translation gives CASSGTTYEETQYF.

The V and J genes are TRBV18 and TRBJ1-1; the match to TRBD1 covers 10 bases. The trim removed 3 bases at V and 5 bases at J, leaving 9 bases unmatched. Germline V gives CDR1 KGHSH, CDR2 LQKENI. The CDR3 extends over 16 amino acids. The CDR3 DNA is TGTGCCAGCTCACCTAGGGACAGGGGCCAAGTAACTGAAGCTTTCTTT. It yields the protein CASSPRDRGQVTEAFF.

The chain uses TRBV2 and TRBJ2-5, with 8 bases that match TRBD2. With the DNA end fitting TRBJ2-7 better, the J assignment may be wrong. Germline CDR1 and CDR2: SNHLY and FYNNEI. The CDR3 loop spans 13 amino acids. This CDR3 reads CASSAGGALEQYF. CDR3 nucleotides: TGTGCCAGCAGTGCGGGGGGGGCCCTCGAGCAGTACTTC.

This chain joins TRBV11-2 and TRBJ2-2; a weak D match, TRBD2 (5 bases). V shed 2 bases and J shed 5 bases, with 15 bases lying between them. The CDR3 is made up of 16 amino acids. In germline, CDR1 is SGHAT, CDR2 FQNNGV. The CDR3 DNA sequence: TGTGCCAGCAGCTTACTCTCCCTGCGGAGGACCGGGGAGCTGTTTTTT. Its translation is CASSLLSLRRTGELFF.

The rearrangement joins TRBV2 to TRBJ1-1; TRBD1 matches 9 bases. The CDR3 spans 13 residues. Losses at the gene ends were 4 bases for V and 4 bases for J; bases not matched to a gene: 1. CDR1 and CDR2 (germline): SNHLY, FYNNEI. DNA for the CDR3: TGTGCCAGCAGTGGACAGGGGGTCACTGAAGCTTTCTTT. This sequence encodes CASSGQGVTEAFF.